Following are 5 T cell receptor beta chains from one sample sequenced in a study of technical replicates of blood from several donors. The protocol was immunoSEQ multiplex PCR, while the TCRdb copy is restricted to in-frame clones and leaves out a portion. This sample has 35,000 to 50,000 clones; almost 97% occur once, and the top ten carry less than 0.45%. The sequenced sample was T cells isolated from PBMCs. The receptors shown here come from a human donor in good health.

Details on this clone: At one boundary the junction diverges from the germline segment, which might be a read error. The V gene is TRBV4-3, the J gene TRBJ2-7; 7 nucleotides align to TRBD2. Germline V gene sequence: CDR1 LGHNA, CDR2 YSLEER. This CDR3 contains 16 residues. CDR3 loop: CASSQDTAGLSDEQYF. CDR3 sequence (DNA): TGCGCCAGCAGCCAAGATACAGCGGGACTCTCCGACGAGCAGTACTTC.

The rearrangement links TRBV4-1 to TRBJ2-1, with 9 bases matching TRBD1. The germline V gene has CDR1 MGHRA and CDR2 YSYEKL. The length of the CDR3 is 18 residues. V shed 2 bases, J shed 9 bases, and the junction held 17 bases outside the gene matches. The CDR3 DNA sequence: TGCGCCAGCAGCCAACCTTTTTCCGGGACAGGGCTATTAGGTGAGCAGTTCTTC. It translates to CASSQPFSGTGLLGEQFF.

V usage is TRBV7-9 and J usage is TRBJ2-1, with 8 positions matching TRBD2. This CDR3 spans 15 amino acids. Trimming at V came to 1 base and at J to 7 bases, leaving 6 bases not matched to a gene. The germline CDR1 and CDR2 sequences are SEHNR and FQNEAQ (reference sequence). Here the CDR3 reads CASSLVLAGNNEQFF. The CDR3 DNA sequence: TGTGCCAGCAGCTTAGTTTTAGCGGGAAATAATGAGCAGTTCTTC.

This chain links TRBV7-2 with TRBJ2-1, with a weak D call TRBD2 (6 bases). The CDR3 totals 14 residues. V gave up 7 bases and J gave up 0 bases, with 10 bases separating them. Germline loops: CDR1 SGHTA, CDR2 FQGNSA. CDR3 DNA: TGTGCCAGCACCCAAGCGGGCTCCTACAATGAGCAGTTCTTC. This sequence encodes CASTQAGSYNEQFF.

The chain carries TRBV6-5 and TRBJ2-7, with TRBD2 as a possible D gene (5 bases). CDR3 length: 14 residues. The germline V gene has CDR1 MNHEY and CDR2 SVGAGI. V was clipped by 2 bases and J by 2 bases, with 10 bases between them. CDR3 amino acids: CASSYGPEAYEQYF. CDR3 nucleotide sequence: TGTGCCAGCAGTTACGGCCCGGAGGCCTACGAGCAGTACTTC.